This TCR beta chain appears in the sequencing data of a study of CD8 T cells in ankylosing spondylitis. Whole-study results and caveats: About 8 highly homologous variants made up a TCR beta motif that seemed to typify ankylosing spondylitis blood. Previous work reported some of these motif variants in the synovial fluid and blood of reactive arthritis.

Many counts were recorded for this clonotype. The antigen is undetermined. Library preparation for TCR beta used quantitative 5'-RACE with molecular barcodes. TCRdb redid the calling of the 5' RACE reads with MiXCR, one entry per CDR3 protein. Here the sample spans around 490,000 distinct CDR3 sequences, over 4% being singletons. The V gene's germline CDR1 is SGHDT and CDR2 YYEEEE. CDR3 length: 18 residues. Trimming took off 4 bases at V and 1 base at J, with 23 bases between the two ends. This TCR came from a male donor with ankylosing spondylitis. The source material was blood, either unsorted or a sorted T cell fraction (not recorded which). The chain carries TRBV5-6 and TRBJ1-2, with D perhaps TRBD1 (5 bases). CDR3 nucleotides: TGTGCCAGCAGCCTGGGACCCCCCACGACCGACGATAACTATGGCTACACCTTC. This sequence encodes CASSLGPPTTDDNYGYTF.